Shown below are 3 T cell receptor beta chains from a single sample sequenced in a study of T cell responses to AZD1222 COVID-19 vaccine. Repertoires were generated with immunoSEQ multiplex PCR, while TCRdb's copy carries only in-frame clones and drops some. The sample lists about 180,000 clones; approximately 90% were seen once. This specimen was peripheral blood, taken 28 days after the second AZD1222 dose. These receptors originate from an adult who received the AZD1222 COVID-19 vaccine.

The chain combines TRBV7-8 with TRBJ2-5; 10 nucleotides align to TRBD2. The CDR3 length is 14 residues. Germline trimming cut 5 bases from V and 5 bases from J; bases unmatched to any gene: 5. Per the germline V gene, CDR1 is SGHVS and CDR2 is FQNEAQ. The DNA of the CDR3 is TGTGCCAGCAGCGGACTAGCGGTTTTGGAGACCCAGTACTTC. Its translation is CASSGLAVLETQYF.

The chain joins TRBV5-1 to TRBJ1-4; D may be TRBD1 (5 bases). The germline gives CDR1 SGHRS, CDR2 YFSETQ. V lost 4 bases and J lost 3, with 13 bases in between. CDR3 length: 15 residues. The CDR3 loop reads CASSTGRGANEKLFF. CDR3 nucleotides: TGCGCCAGCAGCACCGGCCGGGGGGCTAATGAAAAACTGTTTTTT. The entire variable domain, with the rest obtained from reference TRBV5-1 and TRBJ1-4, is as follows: KAGVTQTPRYLIKTRGQQVTLSCSPISGHRSVSWYQQTPGQGLQFLFEYFSETQRNKGNFPGRFSGRQFSNSRSEMNVSTLELGDSALYLCASSTGRGANEKLFFGSGTQLSVL.

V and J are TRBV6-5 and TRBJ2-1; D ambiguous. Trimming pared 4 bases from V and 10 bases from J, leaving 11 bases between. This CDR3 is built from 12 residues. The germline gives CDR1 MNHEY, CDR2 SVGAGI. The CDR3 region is CASSFGDREQFF. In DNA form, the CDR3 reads TGTGCCAGCAGTTTTGGGGATCGGGAGCAGTTCTTC.